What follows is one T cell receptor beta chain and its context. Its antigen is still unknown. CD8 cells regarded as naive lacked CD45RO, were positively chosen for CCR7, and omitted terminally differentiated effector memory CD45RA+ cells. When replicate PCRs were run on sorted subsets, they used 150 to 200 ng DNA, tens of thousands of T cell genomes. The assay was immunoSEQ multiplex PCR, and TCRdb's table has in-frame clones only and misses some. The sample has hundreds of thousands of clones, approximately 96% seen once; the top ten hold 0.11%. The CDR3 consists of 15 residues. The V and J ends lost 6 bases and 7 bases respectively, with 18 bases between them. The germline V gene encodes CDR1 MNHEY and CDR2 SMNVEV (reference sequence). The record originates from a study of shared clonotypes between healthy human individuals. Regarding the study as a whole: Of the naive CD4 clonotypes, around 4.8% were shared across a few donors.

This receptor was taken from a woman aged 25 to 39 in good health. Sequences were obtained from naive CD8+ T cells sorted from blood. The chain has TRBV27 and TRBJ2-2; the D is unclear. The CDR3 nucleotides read TGTGCCAGCAGCCCTATTGCGGCGATGGGCGGGGAGCTGTTTTTT. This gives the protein CASSPIAAMGGELFF.